These T cell receptor beta chains were read from a single sample in a study of regulatory T cells in long-lasting Graves disease. TCRdb reanalysed the multiplex PCR reads using MiXCR and keeps one entry per CDR3 protein. The sample lists around 510,000 distinct CDR3 sequences; around 20% were seen once. Sequencing was performed on peripheral blood mononuclear cells (PBMCs), taken when the disease was refractory, from a patient treated with antithyroid drugs. These receptors were collected from a female donor with Graves disease. Both conserved end residues are part of each CDR3. Fields, in order: J gene, clone size, D gene, V gene, CDR3 DNA, CDR3 protein. A D gene is named only where the DNA matches it firmly. The size of a clone is reported for some rows only, either as once, few or many, or as a class for expanded clones.

J: TRBJ2-7
size: few
D: TRBD2
V: TRBV20-1
DNA: TGCAGTGCTAGGTCCCCAGCGGGAGAACCCGAGCAGTACTTC
CDR3: CSARSPAGEPEQYF

J: TRBJ2-5
size: NA
D: TRBD1
V: TRBV5-4
DNA: TGTGCCAGCAGCGAGGTCAGGGGGCGGCAAGAGACCCAGTACTTC
CDR3: CASSEVRGRQETQYF

J: TRBJ1-1
size: NA
D: NA
V: TRBV5-1
DNA: TGCGCCAGCAGCCCCTTTCGGGACTGGGAAAGGAACACTGAAGCTTTCTTT
CDR3: CASSPFRDWERNTEAFF

J: TRBJ2-7
size: many
D: NA
V: TRBV30
DNA: TGTGCCTGGAGGGGCGCCGGCCCAACCTACGAGCAGTACTTC
CDR3: CAWRGAGPTYEQYF

J: TRBJ2-3
size: few
D: NA
V: TRBV2
DNA: TGTGCCAGCAGTGCGGGACGGATAAGCACAGATACGCAGTATTTT
CDR3: CASSAGRISTDTQYF

J: TRBJ2-2
size: few
D: NA
V: TRBV5-1
DNA: TGCGCCAGCAGTTTCGACCTTTACACCGGGGAGCTGTTTTTT
CDR3: CASSFDLYTGELFF

J: TRBJ1-2
size: many
D: TRBD1
V: TRBV10-3
DNA: TGTGCCATCAGTGGTGGACAGGGGTATGGCTACACCTTC
CDR3: CAISGGQGYGYTF

J: TRBJ1-2
size: NA
D: NA
V: TRBV7-9
DNA: TGTGCCAGCAGCTCCGGAAGTGGGAACTATGGCTACACCTTC
CDR3: CASSSGSGNYGYTF

J: TRBJ2-7
size: many
D: TRBD1
V: TRBV11-2
DNA: TGTGCCAGCAGACGACAGGGGCTAGTCTACGAGCAGTACTTC
CDR3: CASRRQGLVYEQYF

J: TRBJ2-5
size: few
D: NA
V: TRBV6-2/TRBV6-3
DNA: TGTGCCAGCAGTTGGGACCGCCAAGAGACCCAGTACTTC
CDR3: CASSWDRQETQYF

J: TRBJ1-4
size: many
D: TRBD1
V: TRBV28
DNA: TGTGCCAGCAGTTTATGGACAGGGTCTACGCCTAATGAAAAACTGTTTTTT
CDR3: CASSLWTGSTPNEKLFF

J: TRBJ1-5
size: many
D: TRBD1
V: TRBV7-2
DNA: TGTGCCAGCAGCTTAAGGGATCAGGGGGCTTGGCAGCCCCAGCATTTT
CDR3: CASSLRDQGAWQPQHF

J: TRBJ1-2
size: many
D: TRBD1
V: TRBV15
DNA: TGTGCCACCAGCAGAGCGCGACAGGGGGCGAATGGCTACACCTTC
CDR3: CATSRARQGANGYTF

J: TRBJ1-5
size: NA
D: NA
V: TRBV6-5
DNA: TGTGCCAGCAGGTACAGGGTTGGTAGCAATCAGCCCCAGCATTTT
CDR3: CASRYRVGSNQPQHF

J: TRBJ1-2
size: NA
D: NA
V: TRBV30
DNA: TGTGCCTGGAGTGTACAAAGTTTGGGTGGCTACACCTTC
CDR3: CAWSVQSLGGYTF

J: TRBJ2-1
size: NA
D: TRBD2
V: TRBV7-9
DNA: TGTGCCAGCAGCTCGAATTGGACTAGCGGCCCTTTATCGGGGCAGTTCTTC
CDR3: CASSSNWTSGPLSGQFF

J: TRBJ1-5
size: few
D: TRBD1
V: TRBV19
DNA: TGTGCCAGTAGCGATACAGGGGTTCAGCCCCAGCATTTT
CDR3: CASSDTGVQPQHF

J: TRBJ1-5
size: many
D: NA
V: TRBV27
DNA: TGTGCCAGCAGTTTATTTCCTTATAGCAATCAGCCCCAGCATTTT
CDR3: CASSLFPYSNQPQHF

J: TRBJ1-1
size: NA
D: NA
V: TRBV7-2
DNA: TGCGCCAGCAGCCAATTTAGGGGCGGGGGCACTGAAGCTTTCTTT
CDR3: CASSQFRGGGTEAFF

J: TRBJ1-3
size: NA
D: NA
V: TRBV7-9
DNA: TGTGCCAGCAGCTTAAGGACCGGTGGAAACACCATATATTTT
CDR3: CASSLRTGGNTIYF

J: TRBJ2-5
size: many
D: TRBD1
V: TRBV12-3/TRBV12-4
DNA: TGTGCCAGCGCACTTACAGGGGCGGGCGAGACCCAGTACTTC
CDR3: CASALTGAGETQYF

J: TRBJ2-1
size: few
D: NA
V: TRBV28
DNA: TGTGCCAGCAGTTATTATCGTAGGCAATCCAAGCAGTTCTTC
CDR3: CASSYYRRQSKQFF

J: TRBJ2-7
size: few
D: TRBD2
V: TRBV27
DNA: TGTGCCAGCACCCCTCTGGGACTACCCTACGAGCAGTACTTC
CDR3: CASTPLGLPYEQYF

J: TRBJ2-7
size: few
D: NA
V: TRBV5-1
DNA: TGCGCCAGCAGCTCTAGGGGGAGGAGAAACGAGCAGTACTTC
CDR3: CASSSRGRRNEQYF

J: TRBJ1-5
size: many
D: NA
V: TRBV6-1
DNA: TGTGCCAGCACAAACAGGGTGGGAAATCAGCCCCAGCATTTT
CDR3: CASTNRVGNQPQHF

J: TRBJ1-1
size: NA
D: NA
V: TRBV29-1
DNA: TGCAGCGTTGAAATCGGGGGGAACAGCCCTCACACTGAAGCTTTCTTT
CDR3: CSVEIGGNSPHTEAFF